This is a list of T cell receptor beta chains from one sample in a study of T-cell memory formation after mild COVID-19. MiXCR was run by TCRdb on the 5' RACE reads, yielding one entry per CDR3 protein. This sample yields under 250,000 distinct CDR3 sequences, of which 9.5% to 10% are seen a single time; 3.5% belongs to the top ten. Sequencing used PBMCs or a T cell subset sorted from them (not recorded which). These receptors were obtained from a man aged 18 to 30 who had mild COVID-19 (a few samples of this study predate the infection). Cell type and time point are not known. The CDR3 runs from the conserved cysteine through the conserved F or W. D genes are given only for firm matches. A row's size may be missing; if present it is once, few, many or a size class.

v_call	d_call	clone_size	j_call	cdr3_aa	cdr3_nt
TRBV5-1	.	many	TRBJ2-2	CASALEETNTGELFF	TGCGCCAGCGCCTTAGAGGAGACGAACACCGGGGAGCTGTTTTTT
TRBV4-3	.	many	TRBJ1-1	CASSQVGGETEAFF	TGCGCCAGCAGCCAAGTGGGGGGGGAGACTGAAGCTTTCTTT
TRBV7-9	.	few	TRBJ2-3	CASSSPLPGDSDTQYF	TGTGCCAGCAGCTCCCCTCTACCCGGAGATTCAGATACGCAGTATTTT
TRBV4-2	.	few	TRBJ1-1	CASSHGGVSNTEAFF	TGTGCCAGCAGCCATGGAGGGGTTAGTAACACTGAAGCTTTCTTT
TRBV29-1	.	many	TRBJ1-1	CSGMDTEAFF	TGCAGCGGGATGGACACTGAAGCTTTCTTT
TRBV7-2	.	.	TRBJ2-1	CASSRNYNDEQFF	TGTGCCAGCAGCCGAAACTACAACGATGAGCAGTTCTTC
TRBV15	.	many	TRBJ2-7	CATSRGFSSYEQYF	TGTGCCACCAGCAGAGGATTTAGCTCCTACGAGCAGTACTTC
TRBV12-3/TRBV12-4	TRBD1	few	TRBJ1-2	CASSLTGMYGYTF	TGTGCCAGCAGTTTGACAGGGATGTATGGCTACACCTTC
TRBV12-3/TRBV12-4	.	.	TRBJ1-1	CASREGEYTEAFF	TGTGCCAGCAGGGAAGGGGAGTACACTGAAGCTTTCTTT
TRBV2	.	.	TRBJ2-7	CASTPASYEQYF	TGTGCCAGCACCCCCGCCTCCTACGAGCAGTACTTC
TRBV7-9	TRBD1	.	TRBJ2-1	CASRFEDRGRNEQFF	TGTGCCAGCCGGTTTGAGGACAGGGGGCGGAATGAGCAGTTCTTC
TRBV5-1	.	few	TRBJ2-7	CASSSGTSSYEQYF	TGCGCCAGCAGCTCAGGCACAAGCTCCTACGAGCAGTACTTC
TRBV28	.	.	TRBJ2-5	CASSLMGETQYF	TGTGCCAGCAGTTTAATGGGGGAGACCCAGTACTTC
TRBV6-2/TRBV6-3	TRBD1	few	TRBJ1-1	CASTLGQGGSEAFF	TGTGCCAGCACCCTGGGCCAGGGGGGATCTGAAGCTTTCTTT
TRBV6-5	.	.	TRBJ2-6	CARSYLGIPGANVLTF	TGTGCCAGAAGTTACTTGGGGATTCCTGGGGCCAACGTCCTGACTTTC
TRBV10-3	.	many	TRBJ1-1	CAISPRLSDEAFF	TGTGCCATCAGCCCCCGTTTGTCCGACGAAGCTTTCTTT
TRBV6-6	.	.	TRBJ1-1	CASSPRDTGLRAFF	TGTGCCAGCAGTCCCCGGGACACGGGTTTGCGGGCTTTCTTT
TRBV5-1	TRBD1	many	TRBJ1-5	CASSFTGVPNQPQHF	TGCGCCAGCAGCTTTACAGGGGTTCCCAATCAGCCCCAGCATTTT
TRBV11-2	TRBD2	few	TRBJ2-3	CASSLAGLAGFTDTQYF	TGTGCCAGCAGCTTAGCCGGACTAGCGGGTTTCACAGATACGCAGTATTTT
TRBV3-1	.	many	TRBJ2-7	CASSREGGGEQYF	TGTGCCAGCAGCCGGGAGGGGGGAGGCGAGCAGTACTTC
TRBV30	.	.	TRBJ1-5	CAWSVREHQPQHF	TGTGCCTGGAGTGTACGGGAGCATCAGCCCCAGCATTTT
TRBV4-2	TRBD1	few	TRBJ2-5	CASSQGTGKLQETQYF	TGTGCCAGCAGCCAAGGGACAGGAAAACTCCAAGAGACCCAGTACTTC
TRBV5-1	TRBD1	.	TRBJ2-6	CASSRPTGYGANVLTF	TGCGCCAGCAGCCGCCCGACAGGGTACGGGGCCAACGTCCTGACTTTC
TRBV30	.	few	TRBJ1-1	CAWTRSGGTEAFF	TGTGCCTGGACTCGGTCAGGCGGAACTGAAGCTTTCTTT
TRBV7-2	.	few	TRBJ1-1	CASSFRTVKAFF	TGTGCCAGCAGCTTCCGGACAGTAAAAGCTTTCTTT
TRBV20-1	.	many	TRBJ2-3	CSLPDRFTTDTQYF	TGCAGTCTCCCCGACAGATTCACCACAGATACGCAGTATTTT
TRBV15	TRBD1	few	TRBJ1-1	CATSRPGQANTEAFF	TGTGCCACCAGCAGGCCAGGACAGGCGAACACTGAAGCTTTCTTT
TRBV9	TRBD2	few	TRBJ2-3	CASSVSGLAMYF	TGTGCCAGCAGCGTATCAGGACTAGCGATGTATTTT
TRBV4-2	.	.	TRBJ1-2	CASSRGRVVGYTF	TGTGCCAGCAGCCGCGGCAGGGTCGTTGGCTACACCTTC
TRBV29-1	TRBD2	few	TRBJ2-3	CSVTSGGRENTQYF	TGCAGCGTTACTAGCGGGGGGAGGGAAAATACGCAGTATTTT
TRBV12-3/TRBV12-4	TRBD1	.	TRBJ1-5	CASSFQGAVQPQHF	TGTGCCAGCAGTTTCCAGGGGGCCGTCCAGCCCCAGCATTTT
TRBV30	TRBD1	many	TRBJ1-2	CAWKRDRPGGYTF	TGTGCCTGGAAAAGGGACAGGCCAGGTGGCTACACCTTC
TRBV29-1	.	.	TRBJ2-3	CSAWSVTDTQYF	TGCAGTGCCTGGTCAGTTACAGATACGCAGTATTTT
TRBV7-2	TRBD2	many	TRBJ2-1	CASSSRQASLAGSRASYNEQFF	TGTGCCAGCAGCTCCAGACAGGCAAGTCTAGCGGGTTCACGGGCCTCCTACAATGAGCAGTTCTTC
TRBV6-5	TRBD1	few	TRBJ1-1	CASSPGGPAFF	TGTGCCAGCAGTCCAGGGGGCCCAGCTTTCTTT
TRBV6-5	TRBD2	many	TRBJ2-7	CASSYSKTSGYEQYF	TGTGCCAGCAGTTACTCGAAGACTAGCGGCTACGAGCAGTACTTC
TRBV6-6	TRBD1	.	TRBJ1-1	CASSYSFGTGGVEAFF	TGTGCCAGCAGTTATTCCTTCGGGACAGGGGGGGTTGAAGCTTTCTTT
TRBV9	.	many	TRBJ2-1	CASSVGAGHNEQFF	TGTGCCAGCAGCGTAGGTGCAGGGCACAATGAGCAGTTCTTC
TRBV6-6	.	many	TRBJ1-1	CASSYGNRGRENTEAFF	TGTGCCAGCAGTTACGGAAATCGGGGCAGGGAGAACACTGAAGCTTTCTTT
TRBV7-2	TRBD2	.	TRBJ2-3	CASSFSGGAFDTQYF	TGTGCCAGCAGCTTCAGCGGGGGGGCCTTTGATACGCAGTATTTT
TRBV10-3	TRBD2	few	TRBJ2-7	CASAHGTSGNEQYF	TGTGCCAGCGCCCACGGGACTAGCGGGAACGAGCAGTACTTC
TRBV5-1	TRBD2	.	TRBJ2-1	CASSRRRGGDEQFF	TGCGCCAGCAGCCGGCGGCGGGGGGGGGATGAGCAGTTCTTC
TRBV7-8	.	many	TRBJ2-4	CASSSLIVGQGLNIQYF	TGTGCCAGCAGCTCCCTAATCGTTGGCCAGGGTTTAAACATTCAGTACTTC
TRBV29-1	.	.	TRBJ1-3	CSVEPAQGTGNTIYF	TGCAGCGTTGAACCCGCACAGGGAACTGGAAACACCATATATTTT
TRBV5-1	.	.	TRBJ2-5	CASSLAQQGETQYF	TGCGCCAGCAGCTTAGCACAGCAGGGAGAGACCCAGTACTTC
TRBV5-1	.	many	TRBJ1-1	CASSQGDVGNAEAFF	TGCGCCAGCAGCCAAGGGGACGTAGGTAACGCTGAAGCTTTCTTT
TRBV27	TRBD2	few	TRBJ2-2	CASSPIWSGGLTTGELFF	TGTGCCAGCAGTCCCATTTGGAGCGGGGGGCTCACCACCGGGGAGCTGTTTTTT
TRBV6-2/TRBV6-3	TRBD2	many	TRBJ2-1	CASSYPGLAGGPYNEQFF	TGTGCCAGCAGTTACCCCGGACTAGCGGGGGGGCCCTACAATGAGCAGTTCTTC
TRBV12-5	TRBD1	few	TRBJ1-4	CASGGTANEKLFF	TGTGCTAGTGGGGGGACAGCAAATGAAAAACTGTTTTTT
TRBV10-3	.	few	TRBJ2-2	CAITGNTGELFF	TGTGCCATCACAGGGAACACCGGGGAGCTGTTTTTT
TRBV4-1	.	few	TRBJ2-5	CASTRTPGETQYF	TGCGCCAGCACTCGGACCCCCGGGGAGACCCAGTACTTC
TRBV28	.	few	TRBJ2-5	CASSLLAVQETQYF	TGTGCCAGCAGTTTATTGGCAGTCCAAGAGACCCAGTACTTC
TRBV12-3/TRBV12-4	TRBD2	many	TRBJ2-2	CASSLLAGEGELFF	TGTGCCAGCAGTTTACTAGCGGGGGAGGGGGAGCTGTTTTTT
TRBV7-2	.	.	TRBJ2-1	CASSLVHHDNEQFF	TGTGCCAGCAGCTTAGTGCACCACGACAATGAGCAGTTCTTC